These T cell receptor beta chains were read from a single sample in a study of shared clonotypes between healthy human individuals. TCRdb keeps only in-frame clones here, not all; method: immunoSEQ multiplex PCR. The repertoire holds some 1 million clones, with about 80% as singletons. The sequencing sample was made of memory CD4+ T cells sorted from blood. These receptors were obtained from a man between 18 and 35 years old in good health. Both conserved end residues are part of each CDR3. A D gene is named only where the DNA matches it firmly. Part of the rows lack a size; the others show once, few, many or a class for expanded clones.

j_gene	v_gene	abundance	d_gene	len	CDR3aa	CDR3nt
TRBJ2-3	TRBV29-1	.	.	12	CSVIQGTDTQYF	TGCAGCGTGATTCAAGGGACAGATACGCAGTATTTT
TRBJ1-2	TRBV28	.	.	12	CASTDSNYGYTF	TGTGCCAGCACCGACAGTAACTATGGCTACACCTTC
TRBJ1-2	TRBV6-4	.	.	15	CASSYSNTGSYGYTF	TGTGCCAGCAGTTACAGCAACACCGGGTCCTATGGCTACACCTTC
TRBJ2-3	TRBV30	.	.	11	CAWRNSYTQYF	TGTGCCTGGAGGAACAGCTATACGCAGTATTTT
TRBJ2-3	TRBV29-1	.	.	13	CSGLGTSTDTQYF	TGCAGCGGCCTCGGAACTAGCACAGATACGCAGTATTTT
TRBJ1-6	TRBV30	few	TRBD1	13	CAWTGQGGSPLHF	TGTGCCTGGACGGGACAGGGGGGATCACCCCTCCACTTT
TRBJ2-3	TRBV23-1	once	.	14	CASSRRLGTYTQYF	TGCGCCAGCAGTCGGCGCCTAGGAACTTATACGCAGTATTTT
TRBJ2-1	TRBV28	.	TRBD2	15	CASSSRSREGREQFF	TGTGCCAGCAGTTCCCGATCGAGGGAGGGCCGTGAGCAGTTCTTC
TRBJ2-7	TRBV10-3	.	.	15	CAISESTGSTYEQYF	TGTGCCATCAGTGAGTCGACGGGGTCTACGTACGAGCAGTACTTC
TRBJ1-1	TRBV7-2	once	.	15	CASSSQTGLNTEAFF	TGTGCCAGCAGTTCACAGACAGGTCTGAACACTGAAGCTTTCTTT
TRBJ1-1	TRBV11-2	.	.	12	CASSFQVGEAFF	TGTGCCAGCAGCTTCCAGGTGGGTGAAGCTTTCTTT
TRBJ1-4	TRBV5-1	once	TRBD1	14	CASSSSGGKEKLFF	TGCGCCAGCAGCTCGTCAGGGGGTAAAGAAAAACTGTTTTTT
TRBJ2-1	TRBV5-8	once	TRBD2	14	CASSRTSEGYEQFF	TGTGCCAGCAGTCGGACTAGTGAAGGCTATGAGCAGTTCTTC
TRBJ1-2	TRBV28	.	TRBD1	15	CASSGTGPRIYGYTF	TGTGCCAGCAGCGGGACAGGCCCACGCATCTATGGCTACACCTTC
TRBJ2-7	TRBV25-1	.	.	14	CASMRQGQLYEQYF	TGTGCCAGCATGCGGCAGGGCCAACTCTACGAGCAGTACTTC
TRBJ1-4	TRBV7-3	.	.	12	CASSSPREKLFF	TGTGCCAGCAGCTCCCCGCGTGAAAAACTGTTTTTT
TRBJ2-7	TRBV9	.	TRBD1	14	CASSGPGGRNEQYF	TGTGCCAGCAGCGGCCCAGGGGGCCGCAACGAGCAGTACTTC
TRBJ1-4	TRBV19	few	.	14	CASSIEGTREKLFF	TGTGCCAGTAGTATAGAGGGGACCCGCGAAAAACTGTTTTTT
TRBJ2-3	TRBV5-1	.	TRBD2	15	CASSSAGRSTDTQYF	TGCGCCAGCAGCTCAGCGGGGAGGAGCACAGATACGCAGTATTTT
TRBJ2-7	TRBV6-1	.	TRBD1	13	CASSVYRGYEQYF	TGTGCCAGCAGTGTGTACAGGGGCTACGAGCAGTACTTC
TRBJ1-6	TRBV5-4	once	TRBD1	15	CASSLGTLDRSPLHF	TGTGCCAGCAGCTTGGGGACACTGGACAGGTCACCCCTCCACTTT
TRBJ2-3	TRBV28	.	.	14	CAIERKKLTDTQYF	TGTGCCATAGAGCGGAAAAAGCTCACAGATACGCAGTATTTT
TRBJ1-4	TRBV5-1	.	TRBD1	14	CASSLRQGDEKLFF	TGCGCCAGCAGCTTAAGGCAGGGGGACGAAAAACTGTTTTTT
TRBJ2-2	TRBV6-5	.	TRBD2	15	CASKARAGDTGELFF	TGTGCCAGCAAAGCGAGGGCGGGGGACACCGGGGAGCTGTTTTTT
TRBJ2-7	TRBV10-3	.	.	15	CAISGGTLSSYEQYF	TGTGCCATCAGTGGTGGGACGCTTAGCTCCTACGAGCAGTACTTC
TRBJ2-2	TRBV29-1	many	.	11	CSVMNTGELFF	TGCAGCGTTATGAACACCGGGGAGCTGTTTTTT
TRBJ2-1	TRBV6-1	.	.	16	CASSEREGSKNNEQFF	TGTGCCAGCAGTGAACGCGAGGGCTCGAAGAACAATGAGCAGTTCTTC
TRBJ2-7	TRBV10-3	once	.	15	CAISESTGSTGEQYF	TGTGCCATCAGTGAGTCGACAGGCTCTACGGGGGAGCAGTACTTC
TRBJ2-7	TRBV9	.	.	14	CASSQMSDPYEQYF	TGTGCCAGCAGTCAGATGAGTGATCCCTACGAGCAGTACTTC
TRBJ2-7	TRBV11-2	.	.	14	CASTRTRADYEQYF	TGTGCCAGCACCCGGACCCGGGCAGATTACGAGCAGTACTTC
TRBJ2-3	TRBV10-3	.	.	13	CAISESRGDTQYF	TGTGCCATCAGTGAGTCCCGTGGAGATACGCAGTATTTT
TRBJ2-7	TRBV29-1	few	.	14	CSAIIDGYSYEQYF	TGCAGCGCCATAATAGACGGATACTCCTACGAGCAGTACTTC
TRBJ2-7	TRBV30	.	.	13	CAWSTGNSDEQYF	TGTGCCTGGAGTACGGGAAACAGCGACGAGCAGTACTTC
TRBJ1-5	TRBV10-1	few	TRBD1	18	CASSEPGQGKYSNQPQHF	TGCGCCAGCAGTGAGCCGGGACAGGGTAAGTATAGCAATCAGCCCCAGCATTTT
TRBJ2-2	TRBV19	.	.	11	CASTAGGGLFF	TGTGCCAGTACCGCAGGGGGAGGTTTGTTTTTT
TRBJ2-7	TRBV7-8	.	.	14	CASSLSGGRYEQYF	TGTGCCAGCAGCTTATCCGGCGGCAGGTACGAGCAGTACTTC
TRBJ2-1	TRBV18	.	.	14	CASSPPAQGNEQFF	TGTGCCAGCTCACCACCGGCGCAGGGGAATGAGCAGTTCTTC
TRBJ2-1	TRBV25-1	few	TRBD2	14	CASSVGGRWVEQFF	TGTGCCAGCAGTGTGGGCGGGAGGTGGGTTGAGCAGTTCTTC
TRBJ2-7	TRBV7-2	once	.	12	CASSFNLYEQYF	TGTGCCAGCAGCTTTAACCTCTACGAGCAGTACTTC
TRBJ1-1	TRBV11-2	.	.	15	CASSLGTGSGTEAFF	TGTGCCAGCAGCTTAGGAACAGGGTCGGGGACTGAAGCTTTCTTT
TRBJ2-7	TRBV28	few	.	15	CASSQNFGSGREQYF	TGTGCCAGCAGTCAAAACTTTGGATCAGGGCGCGAGCAGTACTTC
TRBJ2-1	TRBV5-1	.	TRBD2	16	CASSLGLLAANGEQFF	TGCGCCAGCAGCTTGGGATTGCTAGCGGCCAACGGGGAGCAGTTCTTC
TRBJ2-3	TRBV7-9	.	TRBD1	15	CASSLKGASTDTQYF	TGTGCCAGCAGCTTAAAGGGGGCAAGCACAGATACGCAGTATTTT
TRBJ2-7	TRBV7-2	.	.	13	CASSRESASEQYF	TGTGCCAGCAGCAGGGAATCCGCTTCCGAGCAGTACTTC
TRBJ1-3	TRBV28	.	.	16	CASSLPSGSSGNTIYF	TGTGCCAGCAGCTTACCTTCAGGGAGCTCTGGAAACACCATATATTTT
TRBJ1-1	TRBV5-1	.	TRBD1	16	CASSPVGQGANTEAFF	TGCGCCAGCAGCCCCGTGGGCCAGGGGGCGAACACTGAAGCTTTCTTT
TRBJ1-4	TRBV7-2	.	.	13	CAVARMMGEKLFF	TGTGCCGTTGCGAGGATGATGGGTGAAAAACTGTTTTTT
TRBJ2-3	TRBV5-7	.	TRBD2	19	CASSPGGASGSMETDTQYF	TGTGCCAGCAGCCCTGGGGGGGCTAGCGGGAGTATGGAAACAGATACGCAGTATTTT
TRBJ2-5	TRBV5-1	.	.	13	CASSFSGQETQYF	TGCGCCAGCAGCTTCTCAGGGCAAGAGACCCAGTACTTC
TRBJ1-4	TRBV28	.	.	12	CASSLKGEKLFF	TGTGCCAGCAGTTTAAAAGGGGAAAAACTGTTTTTT
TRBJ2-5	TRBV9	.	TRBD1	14	CASSVGTGRETQYF	TGTGCCAGCAGCGTGGGGACAGGGCGGGAGACCCAGTACTTC
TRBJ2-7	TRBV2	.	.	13	CASSGGGYYEQYF	TGTGCCAGCAGCGGGGGCGGCTACTACGAGCAGTACTTC
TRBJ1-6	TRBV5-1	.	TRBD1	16	CASSSTPTGGQSPLHF	TGCGCCAGCAGCTCGACGCCCACAGGGGGCCAATCACCCCTCCACTTT